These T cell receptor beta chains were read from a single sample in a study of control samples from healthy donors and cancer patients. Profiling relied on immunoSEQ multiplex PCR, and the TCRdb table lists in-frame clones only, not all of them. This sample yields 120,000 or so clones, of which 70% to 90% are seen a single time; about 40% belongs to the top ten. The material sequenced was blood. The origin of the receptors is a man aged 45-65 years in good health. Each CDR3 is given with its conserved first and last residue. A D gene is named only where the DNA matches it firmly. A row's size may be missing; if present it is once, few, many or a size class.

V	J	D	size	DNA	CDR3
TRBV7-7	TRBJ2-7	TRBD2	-	TGTGCCAGCAGCCTCGGACTAGTCAGCGAGCAGTACTTC	CASSLGLVSEQYF
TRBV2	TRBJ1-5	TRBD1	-	TGTGCCAGCAGTGCAGGGGGAGCGGGCAATCAGCCCCAGCATTTT	CASSAGGAGNQPQHF
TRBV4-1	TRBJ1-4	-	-	TGCGCCAGCAGCCAGGAATTACAAATCCCCCAAGAAAAACTGTTTTTT	CASSQELQIPQEKLFF
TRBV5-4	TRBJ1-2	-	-	TGTGCCAGCAGCTTGGAAGGTCGGGGCTATGGCTACACCTTC	CASSLEGRGYGYTF
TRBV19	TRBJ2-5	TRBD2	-	TGTGCCAGTAGTGGGACTAGCGGGGTTGAGACCCAGTACTTC	CASSGTSGVETQYF
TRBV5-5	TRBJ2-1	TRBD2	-	TGTGCCAGCAGCAAACCGGGACTAGCGGTTCTAAATGAGCAGTTCTTC	CASSKPGLAVLNEQFF
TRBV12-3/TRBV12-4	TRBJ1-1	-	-	TGTGCCAGCAGTTTACCGATTCCCACTGAAGCTTTCTTT	CASSLPIPTEAFF
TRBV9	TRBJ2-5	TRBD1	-	TGTGCCAGCAGCCCCAGACAGGGGGCAGGACAAGAGACCCAGTACTTC	CASSPRQGAGQETQYF
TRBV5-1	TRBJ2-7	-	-	TGCGCCAGCAGCTTAGGGGTGAACGAGCAGTACTTC	CASSLGVNEQYF
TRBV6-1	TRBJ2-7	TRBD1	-	TGTGCCAGCAGTGGGGGGACAGCCCTACTTACCTACGAGCAGTACTTC	CASSGGTALLTYEQYF
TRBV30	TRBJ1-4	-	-	TGTGCCTGGAGTGGCGCAGGGTCTAATGAAAAACTGTTTTTT	CAWSGAGSNEKLFF
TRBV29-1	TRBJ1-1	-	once	TGCAGCGTTCATGTGGGGGAAACTGAAGCTTTCTTT	CSVHVGETEAFF
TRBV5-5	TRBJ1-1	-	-	TGTGCCAGCACCCGAATGGACACTGAAGCTTTCTTT	CASTRMDTEAFF
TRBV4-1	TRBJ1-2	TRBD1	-	TGCGCCAGCAGCCTCGTATCCACGGGACAGTCGAACTATGGCTACACCTTC	CASSLVSTGQSNYGYTF
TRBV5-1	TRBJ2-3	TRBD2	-	TGCGCCAGCAGCCCCCCGACTAGCGGGGGCACAGATACGCAGTATTTT	CASSPPTSGGTDTQYF
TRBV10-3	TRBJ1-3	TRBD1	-	TGTGCCATCAGAGATCGACAGGGAACCCCCATATATTTT	CAIRDRQGTPIYF
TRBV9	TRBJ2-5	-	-	TGTGCCAGCAGCGTAGGGGGCGTCCAAGAGACCCAGTACTTC	CASSVGGVQETQYF
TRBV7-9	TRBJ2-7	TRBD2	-	TGTGCCAGCAGCTCCTCAAGCGGGGGGGCTTTCTCCTACGAGCAGTACTTC	CASSSSSGGAFSYEQYF
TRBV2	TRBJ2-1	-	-	TGTGCCAGCAGTGAGACCAGGTCGATCATCAATGAGCAGTTCTTC	CASSETRSIINEQFF
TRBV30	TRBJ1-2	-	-	TGTGCCTGGAGTTTTTCGACAGTTCCAAACTATGGCTACACCTTC	CAWSFSTVPNYGYTF
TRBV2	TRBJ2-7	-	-	TGTGCCAGCAGTGAAGCGCTAACGGGGGTTACCTACGAGCAGTACTTC	CASSEALTGVTYEQYF
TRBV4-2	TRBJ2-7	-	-	TGTGCCAGCAGCCAAGACTTCGAGGAATTTGGGAACGAGCAGTACTTC	CASSQDFEEFGNEQYF
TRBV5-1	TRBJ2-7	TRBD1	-	TGCGCCAGCAGCTTTTGGGACAGAACCTACGAGCAGTACTTC	CASSFWDRTYEQYF
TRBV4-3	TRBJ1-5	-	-	TGCGCCAGCAGCCAAGACGGGATGGATCAGCCCCAGCATTTT	CASSQDGMDQPQHF
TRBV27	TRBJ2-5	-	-	TGTGCCAGCAGTTTTTCCAGGGGATACGAAGAGACCCAGTACTTC	CASSFSRGYEETQYF
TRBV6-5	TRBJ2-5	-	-	TGTGCCAGCATCTGGCAAGAGACCCAGTACTTC	CASIWQETQYF
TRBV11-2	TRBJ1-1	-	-	TGTGCCAGCAGCACCGACACCGACCGGAACACTGAAGCTTTCTTT	CASSTDTDRNTEAFF
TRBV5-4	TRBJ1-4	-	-	TGTGCCAGCAGCTTGACAGGTCCTAATGAAAAACTGTTTTTT	CASSLTGPNEKLFF
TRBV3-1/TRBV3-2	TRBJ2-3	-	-	TGTGCCAGCAGCCCCAGACAGGTCCCACCGACAGATACGCAGTATTTT	CASSPRQVPPTDTQYF
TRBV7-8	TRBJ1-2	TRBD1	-	TGTGCCAGCAGCTCCCAGGGGGATAACTATGGCTACACCTTC	CASSSQGDNYGYTF
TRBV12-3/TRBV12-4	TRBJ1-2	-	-	TGTGCCAGCAGCCTCCTCTATGGCTACACCTTC	CASSLLYGYTF
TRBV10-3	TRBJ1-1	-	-	TGTGCCATCAGTGAGCCGGGGGGGACCATGAACACTGAAGCTTTCTTT	CAISEPGGTMNTEAFF
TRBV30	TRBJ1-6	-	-	TGTGCCTGGACAAAAGCGAATTCACCCCTCCACTTT	CAWTKANSPLHF
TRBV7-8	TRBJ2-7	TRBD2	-	TGTGCCAGCAGCTTAGCGGGGGTTAGCGGGGGGTACGAGCAGTACTTC	CASSLAGVSGGYEQYF
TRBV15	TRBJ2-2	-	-	TGTGCCACCAGCAGTGGATTTTTGCAGGGCGGCGGGGAGCTGTTTTTT	CATSSGFLQGGGELFF
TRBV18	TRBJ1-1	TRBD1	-	TGTGCCAGCTCACCACCGCCAGGGGGCACGAACACTGAAGCTTTCTTT	CASSPPPGGTNTEAFF
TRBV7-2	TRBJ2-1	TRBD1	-	TGTGCCAGCAGCATCCGACAGGGGGCGTACAATGAGCAGTTCTTC	CASSIRQGAYNEQFF
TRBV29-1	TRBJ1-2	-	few	TGCAGCGGCGCTAGGTCGGGAGATGGCTACACCTTC	CSGARSGDGYTF
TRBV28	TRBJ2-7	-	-	TGTGCCAGCAGCTCCACCTCGACAGGAATCTCCTACGAGCAGTACTTC	CASSSTSTGISYEQYF
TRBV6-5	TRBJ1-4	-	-	TGTGCCAGCATTAGGGCAGCAGGGGAGGTGGGAAAACTGTTTTTT	CASIRAAGEVGKLFF
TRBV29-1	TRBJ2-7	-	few	TGCAGCGTTGCCGGGGACTACGAGCAGTACTTC	CSVAGDYEQYF
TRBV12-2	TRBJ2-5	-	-	TGTGCAAGTCGCTTAGAGGCCCCGAGAATAGCTCGAGAGACCCAGTACTTC	CASRLEAPRIARETQYF
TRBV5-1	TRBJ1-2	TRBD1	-	TGCGCCAGCAGCTGGGGACAGGGAGGGGAGAACTATGGCTACACCTTC	CASSWGQGGENYGYTF
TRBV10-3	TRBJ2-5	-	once	TGTGCCATCAGTGATGGGGCCACCCAAGAGACCCAGTACTTC	CAISDGATQETQYF
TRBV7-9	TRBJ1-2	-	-	TGTGCCAGCAGCTTAGAACAAGGAGGCTACACCTTC	CASSLEQGGYTF
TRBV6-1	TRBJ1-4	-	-	TGTGCCAGCAGTGAAGAAAGGGCGCCTAATGAAAAACTGTTTTTT	CASSEERAPNEKLFF
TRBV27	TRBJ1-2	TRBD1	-	TGTGCCAGCAGTTTCGGGACAGGGGGAGGGGACTATGGCTACACCTTC	CASSFGTGGGDYGYTF
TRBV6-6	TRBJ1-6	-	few	TGTGCCAGCAGTTACTTATTGGTGGGAAATTCACCCCTCCACTTT	CASSYLLVGNSPLHF
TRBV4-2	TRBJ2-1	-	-	TGTGCCAGCAGCCAAGATAATTCTCTGAGCTCCTACAATGAGCAGTTCTTC	CASSQDNSLSSYNEQFF
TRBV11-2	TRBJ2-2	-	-	TGTGCCAGCAGCCGTTCACAAGGCCTTAACACCGGGGAGCTGTTTTTT	CASSRSQGLNTGELFF
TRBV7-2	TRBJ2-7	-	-	TGTGCCAGCAGCTTAGCAGTCCAGGGAAAGCCCGAGCAGTACTTC	CASSLAVQGKPEQYF
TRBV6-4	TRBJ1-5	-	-	TGTGCCAGCAGTGAAGACGGGGGCCCTCAGCCCCAGCATTTT	CASSEDGGPQPQHF
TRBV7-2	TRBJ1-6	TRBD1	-	TGTGCCAGCAGCCTCCTCCCCCCACAGGGGGCTAATTCACCCCTCCACTTT	CASSLLPPQGANSPLHF
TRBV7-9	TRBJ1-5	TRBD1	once	TGTGCCAGCAGCTTCGGGACAGGGAGGAATCAGCCCCAGCATTTT	CASSFGTGRNQPQHF
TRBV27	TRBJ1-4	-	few	TGTGCCAGCAGTCTCAGGGAGAATGAAAAACTGTTTTTT	CASSLRENEKLFF
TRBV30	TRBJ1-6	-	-	TGTGCCTGGGTCAGGACGGTTAATTCACCCCTCCACTTT	CAWVRTVNSPLHF
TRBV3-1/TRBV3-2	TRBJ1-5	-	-	TGTGCCAGCAGCCAAGATTCTCAGGACCGCAATCAGCCCCAGCATTTT	CASSQDSQDRNQPQHF